This T cell receptor (beta chain) was identified in a study of T cell responses to AZD1222 COVID-19 vaccine. Turning to the study itself: Investigators merged groups given second doses at roughly 4 or roughly 12 weeks. Study findings and constraints: Dominant at 160-218 and 743-854, vaccine-associated CD4 TCRs also spanned spike. Among the donors, most were white British and more were female, and clonal diversity was possibly underestimated. Regions left unmutated in variants are reportedly the target of nearly half of spike-specific TCRs.

The protocol was immunoSEQ multiplex PCR, while the TCRdb copy is restricted to in-frame clones and leaves out a portion. The sample yields 150,000 or so clones, around 90% seen once. Comments on this clone: Antigen specificity is unknown.

This specimen consisted of peripheral blood, obtained on day 0 of AZD1222 vaccination. This clonotype originated in an adult in good health.

The CDR3 DNA reads as TGTGCCAGCAGTTTTTTAGGGGAGGCCTACGAGCAGTACTTC. Protein sequence: CASSFLGEAYEQYF. The genes are TRBV27 and TRBJ2-7; D is perhaps TRBD2 (6 bases). Germline CDR1 and CDR2: MNHEY and SMNVEV (reference sequence). The ends were cut back, 3 bases at V and 2 bases at J, with 11 bases in the middle. The CDR3 sequence is 14 residues long.